Sequencing of this T cell receptor (beta chain) was carried out in a study of T cell clonotyping in hematopoietic cell transplantation. For this clone: Its antigen is still unknown.

TCRdb's table, derived via immunoSEQ multiplex PCR, lists solely in-frame clones and lacks some. The sample has about 10,000 clones; approximately 55% are singletons. Notes on the study in general: Pathologically expanded recipient clonotypes increased progressively from day 30 to day 180 as diversity fell.

Recipient blood drawn about 28 days pretransplant and days 30, 100, 180 after. The sequencing used peripheral blood mononuclear cells, collected 100 days after allogeneic stem cell transplant. The TCR comes from a female patient aged 50 to 60 who had an allogeneic stem cell transplant from an unrelated donor, so the T cells may come from the graft donor. Some clones in this sample may be carry-over from other donors' samples.

CDR3 in DNA: TGTGCCATCAGTGGGCAGGGGGGCACTGAAGCTTTCTTT. Encoded protein: CAISGQGGTEAFF. V usage is TRBV10-3 and J usage is TRBJ1-1; 7 bases fit TRBD1. This CDR3 contains 13 residues. Germline CDR1 reads ENHRY; CDR2 reads SYGVKD. Unmatched junction bases numbered 3, after V lost 4 bases and J lost 4 bases.